This T cell receptor beta chain stems from a study of blood T cell repertoires in COVID-19. Study-wide background: The United States, Italy and Spain provided the acute and convalescent COVID-19 samples.

Libraries were prepared by immunoSEQ multiplex PCR; TCRdb keeps only in-frame clonotypes and omits some of them. Of approximately 330,000 clones in the sample, about 87% were seen once. Seattle patient enrollment occurred during active infection, with longitudinal follow-up thereafter. Trimming left V 4 bases short and J 3 bases short, with 8 bases between. The CDR3 spans 12 residues. Germline loops: CDR1 SGHDT, CDR2 YYEEEE. The chain links TRBV5-6 to TRBJ2-7; D is unclear. The clonotype was recovered from a man aged 30 to 45 with COVID-19, enrolled during active disease. The sample taken for sequencing was peripheral blood. The CDR3 nucleotides are TGTGCCAGCAGCATTACCAGCTACGAGCAGTACTTC. This sequence encodes CASSITSYEQYF.